What follows are 18 T cell receptor beta chains derived from one specimen sequenced in a study of blood T cell repertoires in COVID-19 (dated by TCRdb to 2018 to 2021). The protocol used for the library was the immunoSEQ multiplex PCR assay. What TCRdb holds here is the immuneACCESS table cut down to in-frame rearrangements. Part of the clones is not present; checked against another copy, under half of the missing clones reflect an unresolved V gene, and the others are unexplained. The sample contains about 200,000 clones, 70% to 90% of them found a single time. 9.5% to 15% of the sample is in the top ten clones. Sequencing was done on a sample of peripheral blood. Receptors were obtained from a human donor in a cohort sampled during active COVID-19.

The chain couples TRBV27 to TRBJ2-1, with 14 bases that match TRBD2. V dropped 4 bases and J dropped 9; count of bases not matched to a gene: 5. Germline V CDR1 and CDR2: MNHEY, SMNVEV (reference sequence). CDR3 length equals 15 residues. The CDR3 sequence is CASSSTSGGAGEQFF. The CDR3 bases are TGTGCCAGCAGTTCGACTAGCGGGGGGGCCGGTGAGCAGTTCTTC.

V gene TRBV3-1 (or the pseudogene TRBV3-2) combines with J gene TRBJ1-1; a weak D match, TRBD1 (5 bases). Germline values: CDR1 LGHDT, CDR2 YNNKEL (reference sequence). This CDR3 has 14 residues. V was cut by 5 bases and J by 4 bases, with 14 bases left in between. The DNA of the CDR3 is TGTGCCAGCAGCGCCTCGGGGGGAAGCACTGAAGCTTTCTTT. Translated: CASSASGGSTEAFF.

This chain connects TRBV6-6 to TRBJ2-5; possible D gene TRBD2, 5 bases. Between the trimmed V and J ends, which lost 0 bases and 2 bases, there was a span of 10 bases. The CDR3 loop spans 15 amino acids. Germline assignment: CDR1 MNHNY and CDR2 SVGAGI (reference sequence). The CDR3 nucleotides are TGTGCCAGCAGTTACTCGCATGCGGGTCAAGAGACCCAGTACTTC. Its translation is CASSYSHAGQETQYF.

This clone was seen just once. The chain recombines TRBV29-1 with TRBJ2-7; TRBD2 is a possible D gene (5 bases). The CDR3 has 13 residues. Germline V gene lookup returns CDR1 SQVTM and CDR2 ANQGSEA. Trimming stripped 3 bases from V and 3 bases from J, with 12 bases between. The CDR3 region has the DNA TGCAGCGTTGATGCGGCAGGACTCTACGAGCAGTACTTC. It is translated as CSVDAAGLYEQYF.

The chain employs TRBV28 and TRBJ2-5; 8 bases line up with TRBD1. The J segment lost 4 bases and the V segment lost 6 bases, leaving 28 bases of the junction unmatched. CDR1 is MDHEN and CDR2 is SYDVKM in the germline V gene. The CDR3 runs 21 residues. The CDR3 loop is CASRGQAGGTRSKPVGETQYF. The CDR3 DNA reads TGTGCCAGCAGAGGCCAGGCAGGGGGCACACGATCAAAACCGGTTGGAGAGACCCAGTACTTC.

V gene TRBV23-1 combines with J gene TRBJ2-2, with TRBD1 identical over 7 bases. TRBV23-1 is designated an ORF whose function remains uncertain. The CDR3 has 15 amino acids. J lost 3 bases, V lost 4 bases, and 5 bases had no gene match. In nucleotides, the CDR3 is TGCGCCAGCAGTCCATGGGACAGCTACACCGGGGAGCTGTTTTTT. Translation: CASSPWDSYTGELFF.

This clone was counted a single time. The CDR3 loop reads CASSRHTRGSSYEQYF. In nucleotides, the CDR3 is TGTGCCAGCAGCCGCCACACACGGGGAAGCTCCTACGAGCAGTACTTC. The J gene is TRBJ2-7, the V gene TRBV4-2; D is perhaps TRBD2 (5 bases). Germline V CDR1 and CDR2: LGHNA, YNFKEQ. The CDR3 runs to 16 residues. V was clipped by 4 bases and J by 0 bases, with 16 bases between them.

This clone was observed a few times. This sequence joins TRBV20-1 and TRBJ1-1, with a tentative D call TRBD1 (6 bases). The ends were cut back, 3 bases at V and 5 bases at J, with 13 bases in the middle. Germline assignment: CDR1 DFQATT and CDR2 SNEGSKA (reference sequence). CDR3 size: 13 residues. The CDR3 nucleotides are TGCAGTGCTAGTTGGGACACCGAAACTGAAGCTTTCTTT. It specifies CSASWDTETEAFF.

The gene calls are TRBV7-9 and TRBJ2-7; 7 nucleotides line up with TRBD2. Germline CDR1 SEHNR, CDR2 FQNEAQ (reference sequence). The CDR3 totals 15 residues. V trimming: 8 bases; J trimming: 0 bases; junction bases outside the gene matches: 10. The CDR3 DNA sequence: TGTGCCAGCGATCCACCACTAGCGAACTCCTACGAGCAGTACTTC. It yields the protein CASDPPLANSYEQYF.

The V gene is TRBV7-2, the J gene TRBJ1-5; D gene unclear. Germline V gene lookup returns CDR1 SGHTA and CDR2 FQGNSA. CDR3 length: 14 amino acids. Trimming left V 4 bases short and J 5 bases short, with 12 bases between. CDR3 nucleotide sequence: TGTGCCAGCAGCTCCACGTGGCAGGATCAGCCCCAGCATTTT. It translates to CASSSTWQDQPQHF.

The rearrangement uses TRBV4-3 and TRBJ2-1; 8 bases map to TRBD2. CDR3 length: 17 amino acids. Trimming cost V 4 bases and J 9 bases; bases outside gene matches: 17. The germline V gene encodes CDR1 LGHNA and CDR2 YSLEER. The CDR3 reads CASSPQSFQAGVTEQFF. For the CDR3, the DNA is TGCGCCAGCAGCCCCCAATCCTTTCAAGCGGGGGTAACTGAGCAGTTCTTC.

This chain uses TRBV5-1 with TRBJ2-7; D is uncertain. Trimming took off 4 bases at V and 2 bases at J, with 16 bases between the two ends. The germline gives CDR1 SGHRS, CDR2 YFSETQ. The CDR3 covers 15 residues. DNA of the CDR3: TGCGCCAGCAGCACCCATGATGGTGGAGCCTACGAGCAGTACTTC. Encoded protein: CASSTHDGGAYEQYF.

The V call is TRBV19, the J call TRBJ2-6; D gene unclear. CDR3 length: 15 residues. Germline CDR1 and CDR2: LNHDA and SQIVND (reference sequence). The ends were cut back, 0 bases at V and 0 bases at J, with 3 bases in the middle. The CDR3 DNA sequence: TGTGCCAGTAGTATAGATCTCTCTGGGGCCAACGTCCTGACTTTC. This sequence encodes CASSIDLSGANVLTF.

The chain recombines TRBV5-1 with TRBJ2-1; 7 bases are shared with TRBD2. The CDR3 is made up of 14 amino acids. The germline V gene encodes CDR1 SGHRS and CDR2 YFSETQ. The V segment lost 0 bases and the J segment 8 bases; nucleotides outside the gene matches: 5. CDR3 loop: CASSLGTSNDEQFF. CDR3 DNA sequence: TGCGCCAGCAGCTTGGGGACTAGTAACGATGAGCAGTTCTTC.

The chain uses TRBV4-1 and TRBJ1-1, with 9 nucleotides matching TRBD1. The junction had 7 bases not matched to a gene; V was cut back by 5 bases and J by 0 bases. The CDR3 length is 16 residues. CDR1 and CDR2 from the germline V gene are MGHRA and YSYEKL. As DNA, the CDR3 is TGCGCCAGCAGCAAAGGAGGGACAGGGATGAACACTGAAGCTTTCTTT. Protein: CASSKGGTGMNTEAFF.

This clone has a handful of counts. This sequence joins TRBV21-1 and TRBJ2-1; the D call TRBD1 from the table was never checked on the DNA. TRBV21-1 represents a pseudogene. This CDR3 has 18 amino acids. DNA for the CDR3: TGTGCCAGCAGCAAGAAGAAGTTTTGGCGGCAGGGGTTCGGTGAGCAGTTCTTC. This translates into CASSKKKFWRQGFGEQFF.

The genes are TRBV3-1 (or the pseudogene TRBV3-2) and TRBJ2-3; the match to TRBD2 covers 11 bases. V gave up 2 bases and J gave up 12 bases; unmatched junction bases: 4. The CDR3 is 13 amino acids. Looked up from germline, CDR1 is LGHDT and CDR2 is YNNKEL (reference sequence). DNA of the CDR3: TGTGCCAGCAGCCAAATACTAGCGGGAGCACAGTATTTT. Translated, it gives CASSQILAGAQYF.

This clone has more than one count but fewer than ten. CDR3 sequence (DNA): TGCGCCAGCAGCCCCCTCGGACAGGGAGCGAACACCGGGGAGCTGTTTTTT. Translated: CASSPLGQGANTGELFF. The chain employs TRBV4-1 and TRBJ2-2, with 8 bases matching TRBD1. Trimming cost V 4 bases and J 0 bases; bases outside gene matches: 7. CDR1 MGHRA and CDR2 YSYEKL come from the germline V gene. The CDR3 spans 17 residues.